This T cell receptor (beta chain) is drawn from a study of T-cell reconstitution after alpha-beta-depleted transplantation in children (dated by TCRdb to 2016 to 2017). Looking at the study overall: Using TCR repertoire profiling, the study followed T-cell immune reconstitution in a quantitative way in children after TCRalphabeta/CD19-depleted allogeneic hematopoietic cell transplantation.

This clonotype has ten or more counts. The specificity of this receptor is unknown. Base qualities are not recorded, but no much larger clone differs from it by a single base. The CDR3, from cysteine to phenylalanine, totals 16 residues. Of the read, only the CDR3 DNA is kept; its 48 bases are in frame from base 1. The germline ends are 16 bases apart after V is trimmed by 3 bases and J by 1 base. For CDR1 and CDR2, the germline V gene (reference sequence) lists MNHEY and SMNVEV. Library preparation used PCR. Data came from an Illumina HiSeq 2500. Molecular barcoding was employed in the preparation of TCR libraries, with unique molecular identifiers being used to normalize TCRbeta repertoire quantification. TCRdb took the public reads, trimmed them with fastp at Q25, ran MiXCR for clone calling and kept in-frame beta chains. Every entry covers one CDR3 protein and lists the most common genes and DNA from its rows. The sample table lists some 200,000 distinct CDR3 sequences, 7.5% to 10% of them with a count of one. The ten largest account for approximately 4.7% of the sample.

The source was PBMCs from the stem cell graft donor, collected from the stem cell graft. Rearrangement joined TRBV27 to TRBJ2-7; the D gene is perhaps TRBD1, from 7 matching bases. The source is a human donor who donated a stem cell graft to a child with SCID. The DNA is as follows: TGTGCCAGCAGTTTCATTGGGCAGGGGGGATCCTACGAGCAGTACTTC. Protein translation: CASSFIGQGGSYEQYF.